The 7 T cell receptor beta chains below come from one sample, sequenced in a study of cytomegalovirus exposure and HLA in healthy donors. Assay: immunoSEQ multiplex PCR; the TCRdb copy retains only in-frame clones and omits some. The repertoire has more than 300,000 clones, 86% of them found once; the top ten carry around 0.84%. Sample: PBMCs. The receptor source for this set is a woman between 18 and 30 years old in good health and CMV-seronegative.

The chain has TRBV5-1 and TRBJ2-5; D is perhaps TRBD2 (6 bases). The V gene's germline CDR1 is SGHRS and CDR2 YFSETQ. The CDR3 spans 15 residues. V gave up 3 bases and J gave up 0 bases, with 12 bases separating them. CDR3 DNA: TGCGCCAGCAGCTCTGGACTACACTACCAAGAGACCCAGTACTTC. Translation: CASSSGLHYQETQYF.

J is TRBJ1-2 and V is TRBV18, with 7 bases fitting TRBD1. V gave up 3 bases and J gave up 4 bases; unmatched junction bases: 8. Germline-derived CDR1 and CDR2 are KGHSH and LQKENI. The CDR3 contains 15 residues. CDR3 in amino acids: CASSPDRQGGYGYTF. In nucleotides, the CDR3 is TGTGCCAGCTCACCCGACCGACAGGGAGGCTATGGCTACACCTTC. Full variable domain (missing parts from reference TRBV18 and TRBJ1-2): NAGVMQNPRHLVRRRGQEARLRCSPMKGHSHVYWYRQLPEEGLKFMVYLQKENIIDESGMPKERFSAEFPKEGPSILRIQQVVRGDSAAYFCASSPDRQGGYGYTFGSGTRLTVV.

This rearrangement joins TRBV5-6 to TRBJ2-1; D is perhaps TRBD2 (6 bases). The CDR3 covers 16 residues. The germline gives CDR1 SGHDT, CDR2 YYEEEE. The V and J ends lost 0 bases and 1 base respectively, with 11 bases between them. The CDR3 loop reads CASSLAGRGSYNEQFF. CDR3 in DNA: TGTGCCAGCAGCTTGGCCGGGAGAGGGTCCTACAATGAGCAGTTCTTC.

The chain recombines TRBV4-2 with TRBJ2-3; D might be TRBD2 (5 bases). Germline V lookup: CDR1 LGHNA, CDR2 YNFKEQ. Trimming left V 6 bases short and J 0 bases short, with 13 bases between. The CDR3 is made up of 15 amino acids. This CDR3 is CASRTTGVSTDTQYF. As DNA, the CDR3 is TGTGCCAGCAGAACGACCGGGGTGAGCACAGATACGCAGTATTTT.

The V gene is TRBV10-3, the J gene TRBJ1-1; the D gene is possibly TRBD1 (5 bases). Germline V lookup: CDR1 ENHRY, CDR2 SYGVKD. The CDR3 runs 15 residues. The V and J ends lost 2 bases and 7 bases respectively, with 17 bases between them. CDR3: CAISETLSRAVEAFF. CDR3 sequence (DNA): TGTGCCATCAGTGAGACTTTGTCCAGGGCCGTTGAAGCTTTCTTT.

The chain combines TRBV5-6 with TRBJ1-2; D is possibly TRBD1 (6 bases). The CDR3 runs to 13 residues. Trimming removed 4 bases at V and 7 bases at J, with 14 bases between. CDR1 and CDR2 from the germline V gene are SGHDT and YYEEEE. The CDR3 region is CASSESGVGGYTF. CDR3 in DNA: TGTGCCAGCAGCGAATCAGGGGTGGGTGGCTACACCTTC.

The J gene is TRBJ2-7, the V gene TRBV18, with 7 bases identical to TRBD1. CDR1 is KGHSH and CDR2 is LQKENI in the germline V gene. This CDR3 spans 15 amino acids. Trimming took 5 bases from V and 0 from J; bases not matched to a gene: 7. DNA of the CDR3: TGTGCCAGCTCAACTACAGGGGAGTCCTCCTACGAGCAGTACTTC. Residues: CASSTTGESSYEQYF.